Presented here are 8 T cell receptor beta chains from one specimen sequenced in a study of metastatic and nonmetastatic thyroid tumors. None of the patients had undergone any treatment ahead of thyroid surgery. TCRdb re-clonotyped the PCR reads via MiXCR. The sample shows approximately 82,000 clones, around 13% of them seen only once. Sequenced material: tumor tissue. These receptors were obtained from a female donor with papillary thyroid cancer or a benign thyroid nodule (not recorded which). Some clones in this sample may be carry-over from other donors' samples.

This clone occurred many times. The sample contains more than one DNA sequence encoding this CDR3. The CDR3 region is CASSVGRGNEQFF. The CDR3 nucleotides read TGTGCCAGCAGCGTAGGGAGGGGCAATGAGCAGTTCTTC. This chain uses TRBV9 with TRBJ2-1; D is possibly TRBD2 (6 bases). CDR1 is SGDLS, CDR2 YYNGEE, per germline. V lost 0 bases and J 6 bases, leaving 7 bases between the germline ends. This CDR3 has 13 residues.

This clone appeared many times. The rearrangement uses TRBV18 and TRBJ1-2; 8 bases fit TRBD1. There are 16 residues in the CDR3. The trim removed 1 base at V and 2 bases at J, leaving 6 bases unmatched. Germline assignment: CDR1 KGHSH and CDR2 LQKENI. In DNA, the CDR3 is TGTGCCAGCTCACCACTTGAGCCAGGGGGCAACTATGGCTACACCTTC. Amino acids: CASSPLEPGGNYGYTF.

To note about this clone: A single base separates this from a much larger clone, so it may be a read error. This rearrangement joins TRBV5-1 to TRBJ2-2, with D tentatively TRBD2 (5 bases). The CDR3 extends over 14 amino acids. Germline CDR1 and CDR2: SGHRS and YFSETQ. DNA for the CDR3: TGCGCCAGCAGCTCCGTCTACTTCACCGGGGAGCTGTCTTTT. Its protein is CASSSVYFTGELSF.

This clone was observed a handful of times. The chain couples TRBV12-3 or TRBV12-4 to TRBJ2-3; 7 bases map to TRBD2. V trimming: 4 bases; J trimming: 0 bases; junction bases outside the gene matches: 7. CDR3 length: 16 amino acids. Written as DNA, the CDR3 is TGTGCCAGCAGTTCGACTATCGGGAGGAGCACAGATACGCAGTATTTT. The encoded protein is CASSSTIGRSTDTQYF.

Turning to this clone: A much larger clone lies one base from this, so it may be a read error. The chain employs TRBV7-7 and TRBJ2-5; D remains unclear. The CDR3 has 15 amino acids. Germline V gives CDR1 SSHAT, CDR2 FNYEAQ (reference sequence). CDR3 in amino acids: CASSLTGLNQETQYF. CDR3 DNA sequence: TGTGCTAGCAGCTTAACCGGGCTAAACCAAGAGACCCAGTACTTC.

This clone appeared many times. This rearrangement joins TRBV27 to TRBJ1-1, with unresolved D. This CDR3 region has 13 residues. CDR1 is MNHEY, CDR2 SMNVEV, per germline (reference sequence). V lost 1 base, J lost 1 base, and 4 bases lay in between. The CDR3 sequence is CASSLWGNTEAFF. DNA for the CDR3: TGTGCCAGCAGTTTATGGGGGAACACTGAAGCTTTCTTT.

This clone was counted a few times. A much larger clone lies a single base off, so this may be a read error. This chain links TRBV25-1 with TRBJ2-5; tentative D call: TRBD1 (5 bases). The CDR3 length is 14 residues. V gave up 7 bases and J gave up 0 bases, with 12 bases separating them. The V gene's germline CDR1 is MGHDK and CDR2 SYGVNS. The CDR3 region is CASTGSRDQETQYF. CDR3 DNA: TGTGCCAGCACCGGTAGCAGGGACCAAGAGACCCAGTACTTC.

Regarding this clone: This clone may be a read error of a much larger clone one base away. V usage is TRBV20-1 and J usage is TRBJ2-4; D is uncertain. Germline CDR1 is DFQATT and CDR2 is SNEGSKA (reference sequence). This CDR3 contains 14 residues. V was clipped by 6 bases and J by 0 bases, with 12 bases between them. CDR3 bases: TGCAGTGCCAAGACCTTCCTAGCCAAAAACATTCAGTACTTC. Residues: CSAKTFLAKNIQYF.